The rows below give T cell receptor beta chains drawn from one sample of a study of response to subunit inactivated influenza vaccine. MiXCR was run by TCRdb on the RT-PCR reads, yielding one entry per CDR3 protein. The sample contains some 850,000 distinct CDR3 sequences, less than 20% of which appear only once. Sample: PBMCs from blood, taken around 5 days after vaccination. These receptors originate from a man between 45 and 60 years old who received an inactivated influenza vaccine. The CDR3 runs from the conserved cysteine through the conserved F or W. A D gene is named only where the DNA matches it firmly. Part of the rows lack a size; the others show once, few, many or a class for expanded clones.

CDR3aa: CSAQLRGANEQFF
d_gene: TRBD2
abundance: .
v_gene: TRBV20-1

CDR3aa: CSARGAEHSGANVLTF
d_gene: .
abundance: .
v_gene: TRBV20-1

CDR3aa: CASSSLGRRNTGELFF
d_gene: .
abundance: few
v_gene: TRBV7-2

CDR3aa: CSARGTGNTQYF
d_gene: TRBD1
abundance: few
v_gene: TRBV20-1

CDR3aa: CATSRDLTGGGYTF
d_gene: TRBD1
abundance: few
v_gene: TRBV15

CDR3aa: CASSLGTGPQHF
d_gene: .
abundance: many
v_gene: TRBV12-3/TRBV12-4

CDR3aa: CASSLGLADTDTQYF
d_gene: TRBD2
abundance: many
v_gene: TRBV7-9

CDR3aa: CASSLDRGPAFF
d_gene: TRBD1
abundance: .
v_gene: TRBV7-2

CDR3aa: CASSNPGQAVSWNEQFF
d_gene: .
abundance: few
v_gene: TRBV5-6

CDR3aa: CASKGATGVDTEAFF
d_gene: TRBD1
abundance: few
v_gene: TRBV6-2/TRBV6-3

CDR3aa: CASSPARGNEQFF
d_gene: .
abundance: .
v_gene: TRBV7-9

CDR3aa: CASSLGPSNTEAFF
d_gene: .
abundance: many
v_gene: TRBV5-5

CDR3aa: CASSLPYDSDTNYGYTF
d_gene: .
abundance: few
v_gene: TRBV5-1

CDR3aa: CASTSAGGQYNEQFF
d_gene: TRBD2
abundance: few
v_gene: TRBV6-1

CDR3aa: CASSQEAQGSNSPLHF
d_gene: .
abundance: many
v_gene: TRBV4-3

CDR3aa: CASSPTPGKETQYF
d_gene: .
abundance: few
v_gene: TRBV7-2

CDR3aa: CDTRDRHYEQYF
d_gene: TRBD1
abundance: many
v_gene: TRBV12-3/TRBV12-4

CDR3aa: CASSLYVKYEQYF
d_gene: .
abundance: few
v_gene: TRBV5-5

CDR3aa: CASSERVGAYEQYF
d_gene: .
abundance: few
v_gene: TRBV25-1

CDR3aa: CSVLKGTYNEQFF
d_gene: .
abundance: .
v_gene: TRBV29-1

CDR3aa: CSARRDRAETQYF
d_gene: TRBD1
abundance: few
v_gene: TRBV20-1

CDR3aa: CASSLGQELAYYGYTF
d_gene: .
abundance: few
v_gene: TRBV5-8

CDR3aa: CASSFQGTSGNTIYF
d_gene: .
abundance: .
v_gene: TRBV5-1

CDR3aa: CSARGPGGNTIYF
d_gene: .
abundance: .
v_gene: TRBV20-1

CDR3aa: CASSQDPIAGVMSYEQYF
d_gene: TRBD2
abundance: many
v_gene: TRBV4-3

CDR3aa: CSAKTFGYTF
d_gene: .
abundance: few
v_gene: TRBV20-1

CDR3aa: CASTGGAFMETQYF
d_gene: TRBD1
abundance: few
v_gene: TRBV6-2/TRBV6-3

CDR3aa: CSVEDLGYTEAFF
d_gene: .
abundance: .
v_gene: TRBV29-1

CDR3aa: CASSYPLRGTDTQYF
d_gene: .
abundance: few
v_gene: TRBV7-2